This T cell receptor (beta chain) was captured by sequencing in a study of control samples from healthy donors and cancer patients. The CDR3 runs 17 residues. Germline CDR1 MGHRA, CDR2 YSYEKL. The junction had 11 bases not matched to a gene; V was cut back by 0 bases and J by 7 bases. Clones were sequenced by immunoSEQ multiplex PCR, and TCRdb holds only the in-frame ones, with some missing. The table has about 160,000 clones, 90% to 95% seen once. The sequenced sample was blood. The clonotype originates from a woman younger than 45 in good health. V gene TRBV4-1 combines with J gene TRBJ1-4; 7 positions match TRBD1. The CDR3 region is CASSQEPVGTAIEKLFF. The CDR3, as DNA: TGCGCCAGCAGCCAAGAACCTGTGGGGACAGCCATTGAAAAACTGTTTTTT.